The 22 T cell receptor beta chains presented below share a single source sample, sequenced in a study of cytomegalovirus exposure and HLA in healthy donors (dated by TCRdb to the late 2010s). Library creation used the immunoSEQ multiplex PCR assay. The multiplex PCR relied on a mix of 60 forward primers for TCR Vbeta segments and 13 reverse primers for TCR Jbeta segments. TCRdb holds this immuneACCESS table with in-frame rearrangements only. Some clones are missing; in checked studies, unresolved V genes explain under half, and the rest has no known cause. The sample data list about 190,000 clones, and just under 80% of these were observed just once. Approximately 5.4% of the sample is held by the ten biggest clonotypes. The sample comprised PBMCs. Receptors originate from a woman younger than 45 in good health and CMV-seropositive.

This chain links TRBV4-3 with TRBJ2-2, with 7 bases lining up with TRBD1. The CDR3 consists of 15 residues. J gave up 0 bases and V 4 bases, and 2 bases lay outside the gene matches. Germline CDR1 and CDR2: LGHNA and YSLEER. Here the CDR3 reads CASSPGTANTGELFF. Here the CDR3 DNA reads TGCGCCAGCAGCCCCGGGACAGCGAACACCGGGGAGCTGTTTTTT.

This rearrangement joins TRBV6-5 to TRBJ1-4, with unresolved D. V shed 6 bases and J shed 6 bases, with 5 bases lying between them. This CDR3 spans 11 amino acids. Germline V gives CDR1 MNHEY, CDR2 SVGAGI. In DNA, the CDR3 is TGTGCCAGCAGCTCCCATGAAAAACTGTTTTTT. It translates to CASSSHEKLFF.

This rearrangement joins TRBV6-5 to TRBJ2-3; TRBD1 matches 7 bases. CDR3 length: 14 amino acids. CDR1 and CDR2 (germline): MNHEY, SVGAGI. V was clipped by 2 bases and J by 5 bases; unmatched bases: 4. CDR3 in amino acids: CASSYPRQGDTQYF. CDR3 DNA: TGTGCCAGCAGTTACCCTCGACAGGGAGATACGCAGTATTTT.

This clone was counted a few times. This chain connects TRBV2 to TRBJ1-2; D perhaps matches TRBD1 (6 bases). Germline-derived CDR1 and CDR2 are SNHLY and FYNNEI. Trimming took off 6 bases at V and 6 bases at J, with 17 bases between the two ends. This CDR3 region has 14 residues. The CDR3 loop is CASSHGGLGNGYTF. As DNA, the CDR3 is TGTGCCAGCAGCCACGGGGGGCTCGGGAATGGCTACACCTTC.

The chain is built from TRBV6-1 and TRBJ2-3, with D hard to call. V dropped 1 base and J dropped 4 bases, with 12 bases sitting between them. The CDR3 covers 15 residues. Per germline, CDR1 MNHNS and CDR2 SASEGT. The CDR3, as DNA: TGTGCCAGCAGTGAAGGACCGAGGATCCCAGATACGCAGTATTTT. This encodes CASSEGPRIPDTQYF.

This sequence joins TRBV14 and TRBJ1-2, with 10 nucleotides matching TRBD1. Germline assignment: CDR1 SGHDN and CDR2 FVKESK. The CDR3 runs 14 residues. J gave up 12 bases and V 4 bases, and 11 bases lay outside the gene matches. This chain's CDR3 is CASSPGTGALWHTF. DNA of the CDR3: TGTGCCAGCAGCCCCGGGACAGGGGCACTATGGCACACCTTC.

CDR3 region: CASSYRGTEGNTEAFF. The CDR3 bases are TGTGCCAGTTCCTACCGGGGAACCGAAGGAAACACTGAAGCTTTCTTT. The chain has TRBV19 and TRBJ1-1; the D is unclear. V gave up 8 bases and J gave up 2 bases, with 21 bases separating them. The germline V gene encodes CDR1 LNHDA and CDR2 SQIVND (reference sequence). This CDR3 region has 16 residues.

The chain joins TRBV18 to TRBJ1-1; weak D call: TRBD1 (6 bases). The CDR3 has 14 residues. The V end lost 6 bases, the J end lost 4 bases, and 15 bases lay between the germline ends. Germline loops: CDR1 KGHSH, CDR2 LQKENI. CDR3: CASSDRDTATEAFF. The CDR3 coding sequence is TGTGCCAGCTCCGACCGGGACACGGCCACTGAAGCTTTCTTT.

This clone was counted once. The V and J genes are TRBV5-1 and TRBJ2-7; D is perhaps TRBD1 (7 bases). Germline values: CDR1 SGHRS, CDR2 YFSETQ. V shed 0 bases and J shed 4 bases, with 17 bases lying between them. This CDR3 has 16 residues. The chain's CDR3 is CASSLVSRAGGYEQYF. CDR3 sequence (DNA): TGCGCCAGCAGCTTGGTCTCGCGGGCAGGGGGGTACGAGCAGTACTTC. The whole variable domain, remainder taken from reference TRBV5-1 and TRBJ2-7, is KAGVTQTPRYLIKTRGQQVTLSCSPISGHRSVSWYQQTPGQGLQFLFEYFSETQRNKGNFPGRFSGRQFSNSRSEMNVSTLELGDSALYLCASSLVSRAGGYEQYFGPGTRLTVT.

V is TRBV28 and J is TRBJ2-7; 7 bases fit TRBD1. The trim removed 3 bases at V and 2 bases at J, leaving 4 bases unmatched. The CDR3 loop spans 14 amino acids. Germline-derived CDR1 and CDR2 are MDHEN and SYDVKM. The DNA of the CDR3 is TGTGCCAGCAGTTTCTCCGGGACAGCCTACGAGCAGTACTTC. Protein product: CASSFSGTAYEQYF.

The chain couples TRBV5-4 to TRBJ2-7; TRBD1 might be the D (6 bases). Between the trimmed V and J ends, which lost 5 bases and 2 bases, there was a span of 11 bases. This CDR3 has 13 amino acids. The germline V gene has CDR1 SGHNT and CDR2 YYREEE (reference sequence). CDR3 nucleotides: TGTGCCAGCAGTTTGACAGGTGCCTACGAGCAGTACTTC. Translating gives CASSLTGAYEQYF.

The chain recombines TRBV5-1 with TRBJ1-2; a possible D gene is TRBD1 (5 bases). From germline, CDR1 is SGHRS and CDR2 YFSETQ. The CDR3 sequence is 14 residues long. Trimming took 4 bases from V and 3 from J, leaving 13 bases between them. This CDR3 reads CASSRRGGDYGYTF. DNA of the CDR3: TGCGCCAGCAGCCGGCGCGGGGGGGACTATGGCTACACCTTC.

V and J are TRBV5-1 and TRBJ2-5; 10 positions match TRBD1. Germline-derived CDR1 and CDR2 are SGHRS and YFSETQ. V gave up 4 bases and J gave up 3 bases; unmatched junction bases: 6. This CDR3 contains 15 residues. The CDR3 coding sequence is TGCGCCAGCAGCCTCACCGGGACAGGGGAAGAGACCCAGTACTTC. Residues: CASSLTGTGEETQYF.

The CDR3 reads CASSIVAGDEQFF. CDR3 bases: TGTGCCAGTAGTATAGTAGCGGGCGATGAGCAGTTCTTC. This sequence joins TRBV19 and TRBJ2-1; TRBD2 matches 7 bases. The V segment lost 1 base and the J segment 8 bases; nucleotides outside the gene matches: 2. Germline assignment: CDR1 LNHDA and CDR2 SQIVND (reference sequence). The CDR3 loop spans 13 amino acids.

The V gene is TRBV10-3, the J gene TRBJ2-3, with 7 bases lining up with TRBD1. With 3 bases clipped from V and 3 bases from J, the junction kept 6 bases outside the gene matches. Germline V gives CDR1 ENHRY, CDR2 SYGVKD. There are 15 residues in the CDR3. The CDR3 DNA follows: TGTGCCATCAGTGAATCCCGGGACAGTACAGATACGCAGTATTTT. It specifies CAISESRDSTDTQYF.

The chain joins TRBV25-1 to TRBJ2-4, with 7 bases that match TRBD2. V gave up 11 bases and J gave up 0 bases; unmatched junction bases: 10. Germline V gene sequence: CDR1 MGHDK, CDR2 SYGVNS. The CDR3 sequence is 15 residues long. The CDR3: CASQAGTLAKNIQYF. The CDR3 coding sequence is TGTGCCTCTCAAGCGGGAACCTTAGCCAAAAACATTCAGTACTTC.

This clone was recorded once. The chain recombines TRBV9 with TRBJ2-2, with 10 bases identical to TRBD2. The CDR3 length is 17 residues. CDR1 is SGDLS, CDR2 YYNGEE, per germline. V dropped 0 bases and J dropped 3; count of bases not matched to a gene: 5. CDR3 DNA: TGTGCCAGCAGCGTAGTCGCTAGCGGGGGTTACACCGGGGAGCTGTTTTTT. Translated: CASSVVASGGYTGELFF.

This clone has just a few counts. The V and J genes are TRBV6-5 and TRBJ1-3; D gene unclear. The V gene's germline CDR1 is MNHEY and CDR2 SVGAGI. The CDR3 runs 15 residues. Trimming took 4 bases from V and 0 from J, leaving 10 bases between them. CDR3 sequence (DNA): TGTGCCAGCAGTTCGGCGGGGAGCTCTGGAAACACCATATATTTT. This gives the protein CASSSAGSSGNTIYF.

The V gene is TRBV15, the J gene TRBJ1-5; no clear D gene. The CDR3 has 16 amino acids. The V end lost 1 base, the J end lost 2 bases, and 12 bases lay between the germline ends. Germline loops: CDR1 LNHNV, CDR2 YYDKDF (reference sequence). The CDR3 here is CATSRAREWGNQPQHF. The CDR3, as DNA: TGTGCCACCAGCAGAGCACGGGAGTGGGGCAATCAGCCCCAGCATTTT.

This clone has more than one count but fewer than ten. Germline is not matched at one junction end, which may reflect a read error. The sample contains more than one DNA sequence encoding this CDR3. The chain recombines TRBV19 with TRBJ2-1, with D tentatively TRBD2 (5 bases). Germline CDR1 and CDR2: LNHDA and SQIVND (reference sequence). The CDR3 loop spans 12 amino acids. The CDR3 DNA sequence: TGTGCCAGCAGTACGGGGTATAATGAGCAGTTCTTC. Protein: CASSTGYNEQFF. Full variable domain (rest looked up from reference TRBV19 and TRBJ2-1): DGGITQSPKYLFRKEGQNVTLSCEQNLNHDAMYWYRQDPGQGLRLIYYSQIVNDFQKGDIAEGYSVSREKKESFPLTVTSAQKNPTAFYLCASSTGYNEQFFGPGTRLTVL.

V is TRBV6-5 and J is TRBJ2-5; possible D gene TRBD2, 5 bases. Germline assignment: CDR1 MNHEY and CDR2 SVGAGI. This CDR3 region has 15 residues. Trimming took 2 bases from V and 4 from J, leaving 14 bases between them. The CDR3: CASSYLQTSSETQYF. CDR3 nucleotide sequence: TGTGCCAGCAGTTACCTCCAAACTAGTTCAGAGACCCAGTACTTC.

The rearrangement uses TRBV12-5 and TRBJ1-1; D possibly corresponds to TRBD1 (5 bases). The CDR3 contains 11 residues. V gave up 6 bases and J gave up 9 bases, with 11 bases separating them. Germline CDR1 reads LGHNT; CDR2 reads FRNRAP. The CDR3 is CASGVDSKAFF. DNA of the CDR3: TGTGCTAGTGGAGTCGACAGCAAAGCTTTCTTT.